This record looks at one TCR beta chain sequence and its context. Its antigen is still unknown. This sample was included in a study of shared clonotypes between healthy human individuals. V was clipped by 4 bases and J by 5 bases; unmatched bases: 6. The CDR3 sequence is 13 residues long. Germline V gene data show CDR1 as SQVTM and CDR2 as ANQGSEA. Findings of the study overall: Generation probability values for non-shared clonotypes were lower than those for clonotypes shared by all four donors. Depth was large, yet rarefaction showed that sorted-subset sequencing was incomplete.

TCRdb's copy holds only in-frame clones and misses some; the assay was immunoSEQ multiplex PCR. The sample contains under 2.5 million clones, around 92% of which appear only once. V usage is TRBV29-1 and J usage is TRBJ2-5; 8 nucleotides agree with TRBD2. The sample consisted of naive CD4+ T cells from PBMCs. The subset here: CD45RA+ positively selected. This receptor was obtained from a young man in good health. Some clones in this sample may be carry-over from other donors' samples. The CDR3 DNA is TGCAGCGTTGTAGGGACTAGTGTGGAGACCCAGTACTTC. This gives the protein CSVVGTSVETQYF.